Each of the 12 T cell receptor beta chains below was sequenced from the same sample in a study of brain T cells in children with intractable seizures (dated by TCRdb to about 2021). The time point label of this sample denotes: resected brain tissue, or blood drawn just prior to surgery. Libraries were built with the immunoSEQ multiplex PCR assay. TCRdb took this table from immuneACCESS and kept in-frame rearrangements with V and J called. Such tables lack part of the clones; where checked against another copy, unresolved V genes explain under half of the gap, and the rest is unexplained. A total of fewer than 50,000 clones appear in this sample, approximately 90% of them only once. Of the sample, approximately 6% is held by the ten largest clones. Sequencing was performed on peripheral blood, taken at surgery. These TCRs come from a girl aged 2-10 years with tuberous sclerosis and intractable seizures.

This chain links TRBV6-1 with TRBJ2-7, with D uncertain. V lost 3 bases and J lost 2, with 14 bases in between. This CDR3 contains 15 residues. Germline V gene data show CDR1 as MNHNS and CDR2 as SASEGT. CDR3 DNA: TGTGCCAGCAGTGACCCCGCCGGAGCAGCCTACGAGCAGTACGTC. Protein: CASSDPAGAAYEQYV.

The CDR3 DNA follows: TGTGCCAGCAGCTTATCTGGTACTAGCACAGATACGCAGTATTTT. Residues: CASSLSGTSTDTQYF. The genes are TRBV7-6 and TRBJ2-3; no clear D. Germline V lookup: CDR1 SGHVS, CDR2 FNYEAQ. This CDR3 is built from 15 residues. The V end lost 2 bases, the J end lost 0 bases, and 9 bases lay between the germline ends.

The genes are TRBV5-1 and TRBJ2-4; 13 bases agree with TRBD2. Germline values: CDR1 SGHRS, CDR2 YFSETQ. This CDR3 is 19 amino acids long. Trimming at V came to 4 bases and at J to 1 base, leaving 11 bases not matched to a gene. This CDR3 reads CASSPVRTSGGGAKNIQYF. In nucleotides, the CDR3 is TGCGCCAGCAGCCCTGTTCGGACTAGCGGGGGAGGTGCCAAAAACATTCAGTACTTC.

The J gene is TRBJ2-1, the V gene TRBV19, with 11 bases fitting TRBD2. V lost 8 bases, J lost 7 bases, and 7 bases stayed unmatched. Germline assignment: CDR1 LNHDA and CDR2 SQIVND (reference sequence). The CDR3 extends over 14 amino acids. The CDR3 protein is CASAGTSGNNEQFF. The CDR3 coding sequence is TGTGCCAGTGCCGGGACTAGCGGAAATAATGAGCAGTTCTTC.

The V and J genes are TRBV18 and TRBJ1-5; D is unclear. The CDR3 extends over 14 amino acids. Germline loops: CDR1 KGHSH, CDR2 LQKENI. Trimming left V 6 bases short and J 0 bases short, with 9 bases between. In DNA, the CDR3 is TGTGCCAGCTCTCTAAGTTATAGCAATCAGCCCCAGCATTTT. This sequence encodes CASSLSYSNQPQHF.

The chain employs TRBV6-5 and TRBJ1-2; 9 bases match TRBD1. The CDR3 spans 14 residues. Germline CDR1 MNHEY, CDR2 SVGAGI. Unmatched junction bases numbered 4, after V lost 2 bases and J lost 6 bases. The CDR3 protein is CASSYDRGTDGYTF. CDR3 coding DNA: TGTGCCAGCAGTTACGACAGGGGGACGGATGGCTACACCTTC.

A word on this clone: One end of the junction fails to match germline, which may point to a read error. This chain uses TRBV14 with TRBJ1-5; D call uncertain. The V gene's germline CDR1 is SGHDN and CDR2 FVKESK. The CDR3 length is 15 residues. CDR3 sequence (DNA): TGTGCCAGCTGCCACCCTAGGACTAGCAATCAGCCCCAGCATTTT. Its translation: CASCHPRTSNQPQHF. Full variable domain (rest looked up from reference TRBV14 and TRBJ1-5): EAGVTQFPSHSVIEKGQTVTLRCDPISGHDNLYWYRRVMGKEIKFLLHFVKESKQDESGMPNNRFLAERTGGTYSTLKVQPAELEDSGVYFCASCHPRTSNQPQHFGDGTRLSIL.

The chain links TRBV18 to TRBJ1-3, with D uncertain. In germline, CDR1 is KGHSH, CDR2 LQKENI. V lost 3 bases, J lost 7 bases, and 19 bases lay in between. The CDR3 contains 16 residues. The CDR3 nucleotides are TGTGCCAGCTCACCTTCCCGTGGCCCCCGTAGGAACACCATATATTTT. Encoded protein: CASSPSRGPRRNTIYF.

This chain connects TRBV9 to TRBJ2-2; D may be TRBD1 or TRBD2 (5 bases each). V was trimmed by 0 bases and J by 4 bases, leaving 10 bases between them. Looked up from germline, CDR1 is SGDLS and CDR2 is YYNGEE. The CDR3 has 15 amino acids. CDR3 amino acids: CASSVERGSTGELFF. The CDR3 DNA sequence: TGTGCCAGCAGCGTAGAGAGGGGTAGCACCGGGGAGCTGTTTTTT.

For this clone: Lacking the conserved final phenylalanine or tryptophan, this CDR3 likely reflects a read error. The limits of the CDR3 on the DNA are not certain, so only TCRdb's listed CDR3 is given. The rearrangement uses TRBV12-3 or TRBV12-4 and TRBJ1-2; the table's TRBD1 call for D was not verified on the DNA. The CDR3 is made up of 11 amino acids, end residues included. The CDR3 sequence is CASSRTVSLRV.

The chain is built from TRBV7-2 and TRBJ2-5, with 7 bases aligning to TRBD1. Trimming removed 5 bases from V and 2 bases from J; junction bases left unmatched: 8. The germline gives CDR1 SGHTA, CDR2 FQGNSA. This CDR3 comprises 15 residues. CDR3 DNA: TGTGCCAGCAGCCCTCAATCGACAGGGCAAGAGACCCAGTACTTC. Its protein is CASSPQSTGQETQYF.

The J gene is TRBJ2-2, the V gene TRBV19; the match to TRBD1 covers 10 bases. V lost 10 bases and J lost 7; bases outside the gene matches: 21. The CDR3 covers 18 residues. Germline values: CDR1 LNHDA, CDR2 SQIVND (reference sequence). The CDR3 coding sequence is TGTGCCAATATTGAAGGAAGAGCGGGACAGGGGCACATCGGGGAGCTGTTTTTT. Its translation: CANIEGRAGQGHIGELFF. Supplemented by reference TRBV19 and TRBJ2-2, the full variable domain reads DGGITQSPKYLFRKEGQNVTLSCEQNLNHDAMYWYRQDPGQGLRLIYYSQIVNDFQKGDIAEGYSVSREKKESFPLTVTSAQKNPTAFYLCANIEGRAGQGHIGELFFGEGSRLTVL.